This T cell receptor beta chain was sequenced during a study of blood T cell repertoires in COVID-19. In the study overall: Samples of COVID-19 (acute and convalescent) were obtained from the United States, Italy and Spain. The cDNA or gDNA used as material had been derived from T cells, B-cell-depleted T cells, or PBMCs.

How the authors handled the data: From reference gene primer amplification, estimates of nucleated cell counts were derived. The protocol was immunoSEQ multiplex PCR, while the TCRdb copy is restricted to in-frame clones and leaves out a portion. For V, J and clone size, that table is used; D and trimming come from the DNA. This sample yields approximately 120,000 clones, of which 84% are seen a single time; 7.9% belongs to the top ten. Germline V gene data show CDR1 as MDHEN and CDR2 as SYDVKM. This CDR3 spans 15 amino acids. V shed 6 bases and J 5 bases; nucleotides not matched to a gene: 9. The clonotype originates from an elderly woman with active or convalescent COVID-19. Sequencing input: peripheral blood. This chain links TRBV28 with TRBJ2-2; TRBD2 matches at 7 bases. CDR3 DNA: TGTGCCAGCAGGGTTGCGGGAGCCAGTACCGGGGAGCTGTTTTTT. This codes for CASRVAGASTGELFF.